The entry that follows covers one TCR beta chain sequence. Its antigen remains unknown. CDR3 size: 13 residues. The ends lost 11 bases at V and 6 bases at J; junction bases unmatched: 9. Germline CDR1 reads SNHLY; CDR2 reads FYNNEI. This entry comes from a study of T cell responses to AZD1222 COVID-19 vaccine. Study findings and constraints: Among vaccine-associated CD4 TCRs, coverage spanned spike, with dominance at 160-218 and 743-854. Targeting of unmutated variant regions was reportedly seen in nearly half of spike-specific TCRs.

Profiled with immunoSEQ multiplex PCR; TCRdb holds only in-frame clones, not every one. The sample has 90,000 to 110,000 clones, around 80% seen once; the top ten hold around 5.1%. This chain uses TRBV2 with TRBJ2-7, with 11 bases that match TRBD1. The sequence was obtained from an adult in good health. The starting material was peripheral blood, obtained on day 0 of AZD1222 vaccination. CDR3 nucleotide sequence: TGTGCCGCCTCCGGGACAGGGGGTGTCGAGCAGTACTTC. It is translated as CAASGTGGVEQYF.